The entry that follows covers one T cell receptor (beta chain) sequence. The CDR3 loop spans 16 amino acids. Trimming removed 4 bases from V and 0 bases from J; junction bases left unmatched: 6. Germline CDR1 reads SGHAT; CDR2 reads FQNNGV. The record originates from a study of CD8 T cells in Susac syndrome. cDNA came from around 0.5 to 1 ug RNA primed by random hexamers. Across 54 Vbeta and 13 Jbeta, immunoSEQ multiplex PCR amplified TCR beta CDR3. TCRdb reanalysed the immunoSEQ multiplex PCR reads using MiXCR and keeps one entry per CDR3 protein. The table records tens of thousands of distinct CDR3 sequences, roughly 94% of them present only once.

The chain links TRBV11-2 to TRBJ2-1; 7 positions agree with TRBD1. The material sequenced was CD8+ T cells from PBMCs. This receptor was obtained from a human donor with Susac syndrome. The chain's CDR3 is CASSSGQPSSYNEQFF. As DNA, the CDR3 is TGTGCCAGCAGCTCGGGACAGCCGAGCTCCTACAATGAGCAGTTCTTC.